The sequence of this TCR beta chain was determined in a study of identical twins. Each CDR3 protein gets one entry after TCRdb re-called the 5' RACE reads with MiXCR. The sample carries about 720,000 distinct CDR3 sequences, over 8.5% recorded once. In its sample, this clonotype was seen a few times. CDR1 and CDR2 (germline): SGHVS, FQNEAQ. V was shortened by 5 bases and J by 7 bases, with 18 bases between the two germline ends. This CDR3 has 15 amino acids. These data also featured in a second study, about yellow fever vaccine responses in identical twins.

The sequence was collected from a woman aged 18-30 years in good health. The V gene is TRBV7-8, the J gene TRBJ2-1; D might be TRBD1 (6 bases). The sample comprised PBMCs. CDR3 amino acids: CASSQPSRGRNEQFF. CDR3 in DNA: TGTGCCAGCAGCCAGCCTAGCAGGGGAAGGAATGAGCAGTTCTTC.